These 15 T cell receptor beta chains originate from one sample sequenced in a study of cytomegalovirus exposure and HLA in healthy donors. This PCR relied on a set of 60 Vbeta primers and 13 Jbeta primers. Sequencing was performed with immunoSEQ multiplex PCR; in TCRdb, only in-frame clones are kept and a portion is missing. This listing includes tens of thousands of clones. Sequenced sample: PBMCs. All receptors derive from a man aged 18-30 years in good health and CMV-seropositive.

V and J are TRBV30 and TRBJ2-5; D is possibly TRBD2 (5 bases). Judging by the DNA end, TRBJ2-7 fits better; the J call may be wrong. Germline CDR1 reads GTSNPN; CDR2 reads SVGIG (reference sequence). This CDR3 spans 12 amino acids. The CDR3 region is CAWSGESYEQYF. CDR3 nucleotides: TGTGCCTGGAGCGGGGAGTCCTACGAGCAGTACTTC.

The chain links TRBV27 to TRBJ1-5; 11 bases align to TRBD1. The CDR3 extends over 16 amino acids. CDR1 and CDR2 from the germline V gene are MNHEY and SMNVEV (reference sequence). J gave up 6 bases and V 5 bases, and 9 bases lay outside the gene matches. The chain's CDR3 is CASSPGTGGRSQPQHF. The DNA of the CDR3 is TGTGCCAGCAGTCCCGGGACAGGGGGAAGGTCTCAGCCCCAGCATTTT.

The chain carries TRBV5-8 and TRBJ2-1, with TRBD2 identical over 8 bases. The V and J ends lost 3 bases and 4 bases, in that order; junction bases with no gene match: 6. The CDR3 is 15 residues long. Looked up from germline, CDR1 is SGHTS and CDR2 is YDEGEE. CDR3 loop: CASSSGTGGYNEQFF. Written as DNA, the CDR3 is TGTGCCAGCAGCTCCGGGACGGGAGGGTACAATGAGCAGTTCTTC.

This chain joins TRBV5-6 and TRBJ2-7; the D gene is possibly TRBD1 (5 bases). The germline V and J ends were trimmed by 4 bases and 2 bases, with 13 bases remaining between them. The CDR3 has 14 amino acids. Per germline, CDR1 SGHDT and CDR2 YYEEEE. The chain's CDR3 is CASSQGRRTYEQYF. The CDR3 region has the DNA TGTGCCAGCAGCCAGGGAAGAAGGACCTACGAGCAGTACTTC.

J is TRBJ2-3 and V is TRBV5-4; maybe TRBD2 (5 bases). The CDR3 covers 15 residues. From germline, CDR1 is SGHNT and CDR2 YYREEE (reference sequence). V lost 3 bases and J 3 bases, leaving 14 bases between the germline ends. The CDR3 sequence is CASSSGTIQTDTQYF. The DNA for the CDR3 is TGTGCCAGCAGCTCGGGAACTATCCAGACAGATACGCAGTATTTT.

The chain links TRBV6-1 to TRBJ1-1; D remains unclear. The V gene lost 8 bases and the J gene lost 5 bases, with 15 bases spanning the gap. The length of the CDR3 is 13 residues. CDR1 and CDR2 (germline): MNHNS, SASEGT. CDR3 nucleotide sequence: TGTGCCAGCCAGTATGAGAGGGTAACTGAAGCTTTCTTT. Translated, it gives CASQYERVTEAFF.

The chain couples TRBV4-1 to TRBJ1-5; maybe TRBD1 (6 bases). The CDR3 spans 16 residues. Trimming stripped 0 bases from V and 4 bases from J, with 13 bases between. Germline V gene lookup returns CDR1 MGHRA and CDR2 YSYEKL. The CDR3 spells CASSQDLNRENQPQHF. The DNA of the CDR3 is TGCGCCAGCAGCCAAGATTTGAACAGGGAGAATCAGCCCCAGCATTTT.

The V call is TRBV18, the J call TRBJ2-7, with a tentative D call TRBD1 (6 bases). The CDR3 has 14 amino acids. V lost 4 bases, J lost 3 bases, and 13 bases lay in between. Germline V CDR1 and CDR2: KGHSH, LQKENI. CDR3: CASSRRQGFYEQYF. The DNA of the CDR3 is TGTGCCAGCTCACGGCGGCAGGGGTTCTACGAGCAGTACTTC. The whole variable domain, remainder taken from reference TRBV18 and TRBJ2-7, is NAGVMQNPRHLVRRRGQEARLRCSPMKGHSHVYWYRQLPEEGLKFMVYLQKENIIDESGMPKERFSAEFPKEGPSILRIQQVVRGDSAAYFCASSRRQGFYEQYFGPGTRLTVT.

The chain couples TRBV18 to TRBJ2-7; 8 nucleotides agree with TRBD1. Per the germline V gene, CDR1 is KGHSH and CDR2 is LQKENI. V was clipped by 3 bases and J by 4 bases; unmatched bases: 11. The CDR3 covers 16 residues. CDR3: CASSPSRTGNSYEQYF. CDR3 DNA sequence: TGTGCCAGCTCACCTTCCAGGACAGGGAATTCGTACGAGCAGTACTTC.

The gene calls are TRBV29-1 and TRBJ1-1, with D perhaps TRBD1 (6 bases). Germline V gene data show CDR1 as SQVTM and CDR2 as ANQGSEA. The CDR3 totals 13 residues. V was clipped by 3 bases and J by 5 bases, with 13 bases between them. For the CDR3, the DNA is TGCAGCGTTGATACAGGGAGAGCGACTGAAGCTTTCTTT. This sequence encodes CSVDTGRATEAFF.

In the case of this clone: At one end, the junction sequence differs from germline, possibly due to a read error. The CDR3 nucleotides are TGTGCTAGCAGCTTAGTCCTGTGGGAGAAGCAGTACTTC. It codes for CASSLVLWEKQYF. V and J are TRBV7-7 and TRBJ2-7, with D perhaps TRBD2 (5 bases). Germline V CDR1 and CDR2: SSHAT, FNYEAQ (reference sequence). The CDR3 runs to 13 residues. Looking up the rest from reference TRBV7-7 and TRBJ2-7 gives the full variable domain: GAGVSQSPRYKVTKRGQDVTLRCDPISSHATLYWYQQALGQGPEFLTYFNYEAQPDKSGLPSDRFSAERPEGSISTLTIQRTEQRDSAMYRCASSLVLWEKQYFGPGTRLTVT.

The CDR3 sequence: CASSSDRVEQPQHF. The DNA for the CDR3 is TGTGCCAGCAGCTCAGACAGGGTTGAGCAGCCCCAGCATTTT. The chain is built from TRBV13 and TRBJ1-5, with TRBD1 identical over 7 bases. The CDR3 has 14 amino acids. In germline, CDR1 is PRHDT, CDR2 FYEKMQ (reference sequence). Trimming removed 4 bases from V and 7 bases from J; junction bases left unmatched: 7.

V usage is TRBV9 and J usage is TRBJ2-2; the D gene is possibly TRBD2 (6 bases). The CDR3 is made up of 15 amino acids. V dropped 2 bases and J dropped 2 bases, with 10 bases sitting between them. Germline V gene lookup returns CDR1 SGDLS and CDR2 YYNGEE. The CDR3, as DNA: TGTGCCAGCAGCGTCGGAGGGACCAACACCGGGGAGCTGTTTTTT. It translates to CASSVGGTNTGELFF.

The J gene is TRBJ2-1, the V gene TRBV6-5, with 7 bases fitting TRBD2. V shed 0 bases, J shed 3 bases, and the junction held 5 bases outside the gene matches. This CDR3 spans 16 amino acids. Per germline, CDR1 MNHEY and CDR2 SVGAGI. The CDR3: CASSYSILAVYNEQFF. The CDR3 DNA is TGTGCCAGCAGTTACTCGATTCTAGCGGTCTACAATGAGCAGTTCTTC.

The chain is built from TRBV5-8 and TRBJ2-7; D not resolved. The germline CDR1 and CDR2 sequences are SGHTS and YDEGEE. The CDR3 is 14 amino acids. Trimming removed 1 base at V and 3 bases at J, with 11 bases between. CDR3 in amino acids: CASSLLQDFYEQYF. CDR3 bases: TGTGCCAGCAGCTTGCTACAAGACTTCTACGAGCAGTACTTC.